This paragraph covers one T cell receptor beta chain sequence. As yet, its antigen is unknown. This CDR3 is 14 amino acids long. CDR1 MNHEY and CDR2 SVGAGI come from the germline V gene. The junction had 5 bases not matched to a gene; V was cut back by 6 bases and J by 4 bases. TCRdb reprocessed the reads with MiXCR, giving one entry per CDR3 protein. The sample gives around 570,000 distinct CDR3 sequences, almost 40% of which show up once; 40% to 60% is in the top ten. This entry is derived from a study of T cell repertoires in cytomegalovirus infection. The study's findings and limits: Cumulative frequency (of public TCR beta family members) identified carriers of CMV plus the relevant HLA.

This specimen consisted of cultured PBMCs, obtained from culture after CMV antigen stimulation. This TCR came from a human donor in good health (CMV status not recorded). Some clones in this sample may be carry-over from other donors' samples. The chain recombines TRBV6-5 with TRBJ1-5, with 8 bases fitting TRBD1. In DNA, the CDR3 is TGTGCCAGCAGGCGGACAGGGCGAAATCAGCCCCAGCATTTT. The encoded protein is CASRRTGRNQPQHF.